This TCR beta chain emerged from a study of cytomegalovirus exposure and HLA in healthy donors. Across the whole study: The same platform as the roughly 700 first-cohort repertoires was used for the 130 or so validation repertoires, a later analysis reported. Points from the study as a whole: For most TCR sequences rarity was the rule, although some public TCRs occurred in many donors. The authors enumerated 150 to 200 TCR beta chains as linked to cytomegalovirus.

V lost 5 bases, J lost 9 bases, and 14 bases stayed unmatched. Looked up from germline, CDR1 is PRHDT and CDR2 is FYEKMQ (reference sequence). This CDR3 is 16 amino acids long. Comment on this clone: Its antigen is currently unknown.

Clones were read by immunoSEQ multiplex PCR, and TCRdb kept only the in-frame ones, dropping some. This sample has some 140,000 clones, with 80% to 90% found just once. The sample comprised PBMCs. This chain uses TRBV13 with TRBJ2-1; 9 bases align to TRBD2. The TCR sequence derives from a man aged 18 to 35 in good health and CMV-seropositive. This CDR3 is CASSLPQGGGAVEQFF. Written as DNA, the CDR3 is TGTGCCAGCAGCCTCCCGCAGGGCGGGGGGGCGGTTGAGCAGTTCTTC.